Listed below are T cell receptor beta chains from one sample, sequenced in a study of cytomegalovirus exposure and HLA in healthy donors. TCRdb's table, derived via immunoSEQ multiplex PCR, lists solely in-frame clones and lacks some. The sample shows about 140,000 clones, over 75% of them seen only once. Sequencing was done on a sample of PBMCs. The receptors shown here come from a female donor in good health and CMV-seronegative. Each CDR3 is given with its conserved first and last residue.

TRBJ2-1	TRBV7-3	CASSQWTSEHNEQFF
TRBJ2-7	TRBV10-2	CASSESGRAVNEQYF
TRBJ1-5	TRBV27	CASSLQGMGQPQHF
TRBJ2-6	TRBV5-1	CASSEMTSGSSGANVLTF
TRBJ1-2	TRBV6-6	CASKGADNYGYTF
TRBJ2-3	TRBV29-1	CSDPWREGLDTQYF
TRBJ1-1	TRBV27	CASSLGGVMNTEAFF
TRBJ1-3	TRBV18	CASSPRGEVSGNTIYF
TRBJ1-1	TRBV29-1	CSVNSGGGGANTEAFF
TRBJ2-2	TRBV5-4	CASSVTTGFAGELFF
TRBJ1-1	TRBV4-1	CASSQAPGSWTEAFF
TRBJ2-1	TRBV29-1	CSVLGTGEFYNEQFF
TRBJ1-3	TRBV30	CAWSVLDGNTIYF
TRBJ2-7	TRBV27	CASSFGTGPYEQYF
TRBJ2-7	TRBV4-2	CASSPGQGSYEQYF
TRBJ2-5	TRBV5-1	CASSEWAGRLGETQYF
TRBJ2-5	TRBV28	CASSLSDRLGETQYF
TRBJ2-7	TRBV27	CASSYRGRGVFHEQYF
TRBJ2-1	TRBV5-1	CASSPVSKAGVSSYNEQFF
TRBJ1-4	TRBV1	CTSSQPLANEKLFF
TRBJ1-6	TRBV6-5	CASRWTGTNSPLHF
TRBJ2-3	TRBV28	CASSFEGGTDTQYF
TRBJ2-1	TRBV6-5	CASTGTSRGEQFF
TRBJ2-3	TRBV5-1	CASSFGAKDREADTQYF
TRBJ2-2	TRBV19	CASSILRLADLNTGELFF
TRBJ1-2	TRBV9	CASSPPGQIYGYTF
TRBJ2-5	TRBV5-1	CASSIRSGETQYF
TRBJ2-1	TRBV6-6	CASINGIYNEQFF